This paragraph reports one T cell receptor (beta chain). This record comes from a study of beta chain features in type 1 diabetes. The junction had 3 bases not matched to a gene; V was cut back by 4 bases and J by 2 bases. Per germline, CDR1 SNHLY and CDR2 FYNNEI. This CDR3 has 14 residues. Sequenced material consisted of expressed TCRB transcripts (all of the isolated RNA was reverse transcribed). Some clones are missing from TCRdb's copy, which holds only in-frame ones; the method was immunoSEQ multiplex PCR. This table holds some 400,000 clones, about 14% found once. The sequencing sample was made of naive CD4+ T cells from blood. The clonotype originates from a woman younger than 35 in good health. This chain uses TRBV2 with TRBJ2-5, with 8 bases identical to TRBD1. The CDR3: CASSGDRSQETQYF. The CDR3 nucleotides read TGTGCCAGCAGTGGGGACAGGAGTCAAGAGACCCAGTACTTC.